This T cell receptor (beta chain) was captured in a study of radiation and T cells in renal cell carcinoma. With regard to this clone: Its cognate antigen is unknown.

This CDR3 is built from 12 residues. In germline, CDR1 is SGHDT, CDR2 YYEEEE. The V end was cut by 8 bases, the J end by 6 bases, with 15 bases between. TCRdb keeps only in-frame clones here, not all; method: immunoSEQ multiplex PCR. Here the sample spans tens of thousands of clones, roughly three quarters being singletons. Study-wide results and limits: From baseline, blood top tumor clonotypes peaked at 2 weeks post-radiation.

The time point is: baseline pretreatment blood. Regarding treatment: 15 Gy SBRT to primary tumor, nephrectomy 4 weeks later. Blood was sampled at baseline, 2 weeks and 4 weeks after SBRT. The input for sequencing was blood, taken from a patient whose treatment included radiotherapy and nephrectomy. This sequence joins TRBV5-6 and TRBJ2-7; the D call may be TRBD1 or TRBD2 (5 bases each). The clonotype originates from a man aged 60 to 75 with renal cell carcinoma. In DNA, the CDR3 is TGTGCCAGTGGATGGGGGTATTTCGAGCAGTACTTC. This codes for CASGWGYFEQYF.